The TCR beta chain described here comes from a study of T cell clonality in common variable immunodeficiency. Libraries were prepared by immunoSEQ multiplex PCR; TCRdb keeps only in-frame clonotypes and omits some of them. The record shows tens of thousands of clones for this sample, with no singletons present. In germline, CDR1 is SGHNT, CDR2 YYREEE (reference sequence). The CDR3 totals 15 residues. V dropped 4 bases and J dropped 4; count of bases not matched to a gene: 5. This clone was counted ten times or more. The read ends 3 residues before the CDR3 terminus; that terminus is restored from the germline J gene.

The sequenced sample was peripheral blood mononuclear cells. This TCR was recovered from a person aged 18 to 70 in good health. The chain combines TRBV5-4 with TRBJ1-1, with 12 bases aligning to TRBD1. The CDR3 loop reads CASSTGTGGGTEAFF. CDR3 bases read: TGTGCCAGCAGCACCGGGACAGGGGGCGGCACTGAA.